Below, 12 T cell receptor beta chains from the same sample are listed, as sequenced in a study of blood T cell repertoires in COVID-19. The repertoire was sequenced with immunoSEQ multiplex PCR; TCRdb's copy has only in-frame clones and lacks some. The sample yields approximately 150,000 clones, approximately 84% seen once. Source material: peripheral blood. These receptors came from a woman of 80 years or more with acute or convalescent COVID-19.

This clone was counted a few times. The chain links TRBV12-3 or TRBV12-4 to TRBJ1-1; perhaps TRBD1 as D (5 bases). This CDR3 comprises 12 residues. The germline V and J ends were trimmed by 6 bases and 8 bases, with 13 bases remaining between them. The CDR3 reads CASRKQGGEAFF. The CDR3 coding sequence is TGTGCCAGCAGGAAGCAGGGAGGAGAAGCTTTCTTT.

The chain carries TRBV7-2 and TRBJ2-2; the match to TRBD2 covers 10 bases. The CDR3 covers 16 residues. With 5 bases clipped from V and 7 bases from J, the junction kept 10 bases outside the gene matches. In germline, CDR1 is SGHTA, CDR2 FQGNSA. The DNA for the CDR3 is TGTGCCAGCAGCGTCCTTAGCGGGGGGCGTGTCGGGGAGCTGTTTTTT. Its translation: CASSVLSGGRVGELFF.

CDR3 in amino acids: CASSFLAGWAGELFF. For the CDR3, the DNA is TGTGCCAGCAGCTTTTTAGCCGGATGGGCCGGGGAGCTGTTTTTT. J is TRBJ2-2 and V is TRBV7-9; D ambiguous. This CDR3 is built from 15 residues. The V end was cut by 3 bases, the J end by 6 bases, with 14 bases between. In germline, CDR1 is SEHNR, CDR2 FQNEAQ (reference sequence).

This chain links TRBV11-2 with TRBJ1-5; D may be TRBD1 (5 bases). CDR1 SGHAT and CDR2 FQNNGV come from the germline V gene. Trimming shortened V by 1 base and J by 4 bases, and 14 bases separated the two germline ends. The CDR3 has 16 amino acids. The chain's CDR3 is CASSLGKGVRNQPQHF. In nucleotides, the CDR3 is TGTGCCAGCAGCTTAGGTAAAGGGGTAAGGAATCAGCCCCAGCATTTT.

This sequence joins TRBV14 and TRBJ1-2; D remains unclear. The CDR3 sequence is 13 residues long. Per germline, CDR1 SGHDN and CDR2 FVKESK. Trimming pared 4 bases from V and 5 bases from J, leaving 11 bases between. CDR3 region: CASSPGAVYGYTF. The CDR3 DNA reads as TGTGCCAGCAGCCCTGGCGCGGTTTATGGCTACACCTTC.

This sequence joins TRBV6-2 or TRBV6-3 and TRBJ1-6; 7 positions agree with TRBD1. In germline, CDR1 is MNHEY, CDR2 SVGEGT. The CDR3 length is 15 residues. V shed 4 bases, J shed 9 bases, and the junction held 9 bases outside the gene matches. CDR3 sequence: CASSSGTAAVSPLHF. The DNA for the CDR3 is TGTGCCAGCAGTTCCGGGACAGCCGCCGTTTCACCCCTCCACTTT.

V gene TRBV7-9 combines with J gene TRBJ2-1; 14 nucleotides match TRBD2. Looked up from germline, CDR1 is SEHNR and CDR2 is FQNEAQ (reference sequence). V lost 5 bases, J lost 9 bases, and 9 bases stayed unmatched. There are 16 residues in the CDR3. CDR3 bases: TGTGCCAGCAGCACCCGACTAGCGGGAGGGCCTCGTGAGCAGTTCTTC. It codes for CASSTRLAGGPREQFF.

The chain uses TRBV12-3 or TRBV12-4 and TRBJ1-1, with D tentatively TRBD1 (5 bases). This CDR3 comprises 13 residues. V shed 6 bases and J shed 8 bases, with 16 bases lying between them. For the CDR3, the DNA is TGTGCCAGCAGCCACGCGGGGCAGGTCGAAGCTTTCTTT. Encoded protein: CASSHAGQVEAFF.

The count of this clone is one. This chain joins TRBV5-1 and TRBJ1-1; 7 bases are shared with TRBD1. The V gene's germline CDR1 is SGHRS and CDR2 YFSETQ. The CDR3 is made up of 14 amino acids. V dropped 4 bases and J dropped 1; count of bases not matched to a gene: 4. CDR3 sequence reads: CASSPTGENTEAFF. In nucleotides, the CDR3 is TGCGCCAGCAGCCCTACAGGGGAGAACACTGAAGCTTTCTTT.

In this sample, this clone turned up once. Different DNA sequences within this sample yield the same CDR3. This chain connects TRBV7-9 to TRBJ2-1; TRBD2 matches at 10 bases. Trimming cost V 2 bases and J 7 bases; bases outside gene matches: 2. This CDR3 contains 14 residues. From germline, CDR1 is SEHNR and CDR2 FQNEAQ (reference sequence). The CDR3 loop is CASSLLAGANEQFF. CDR3 nucleotide sequence: TGTGCCAGCAGCTTACTAGCGGGAGCGAATGAGCAGTTCTTC.

On this clone itself: This sample includes further DNA sequences coding for the same CDR3. The CDR3 protein is CASSLGQNYGYTF. The CDR3 bases are TGTGCCAGCAGCCTAGGACAGAACTATGGCTACACCTTC. The chain employs TRBV12-3 or TRBV12-4 and TRBJ1-2; weak D call: TRBD1 (6 bases). The V gene lost 6 bases and the J gene lost 2 bases, with 10 bases spanning the gap. The CDR3 is made up of 13 amino acids.

The V and J genes are TRBV5-4 and TRBJ1-2; weak D call: TRBD1 (5 bases). Germline CDR1 is SGHNT and CDR2 is YYREEE (reference sequence). This CDR3 has 15 amino acids. Deletions cut 2 bases from V and 3 bases from J, with 14 bases between. The CDR3 nucleotides read TGTGCCAGCAGCTTTGGGCAGGGTCAAGACTATGGCTACACCTTC. Encoded protein: CASSFGQGQDYGYTF.